This entry concerns a single T cell receptor (beta chain). Its antigen remains unknown. Unrecorded immune exposure was likely among donors, who were nominally healthy when sampled. The data belong to a study of cytomegalovirus exposure and HLA in healthy donors. Study-level background: From HLA-typed donors, an early data release held 70 million to 95 million unique TCRs. Study conclusions and caveats: It was reported that the classifier diagnosed cytomegalovirus status with high specificity and sensitivity in both the original and validation cohorts.

Primers for the PCR totalled 60 Vbeta and 13 Jbeta. The data were produced by immunoSEQ multiplex PCR, yet TCRdb's version contains in-frame clones alone and is incomplete. The listing contains 45,000 or so clones. Germline assignment: CDR1 SNHLY and CDR2 FYNNEI. V gave up 7 bases and J gave up 5 bases, with 14 bases separating them. The CDR3 extends over 14 amino acids. Input material: PBMCs. This TCR derives from a male donor in good health and CMV-seronegative. The V call is TRBV2, the J call TRBJ2-2; a possible D gene is TRBD1 (6 bases). The CDR3 bases are TGTGCCAGCACCCAACAGGGTTTTACCGGGGAGCTGTTTTTT. This codes for CASTQQGFTGELFF.